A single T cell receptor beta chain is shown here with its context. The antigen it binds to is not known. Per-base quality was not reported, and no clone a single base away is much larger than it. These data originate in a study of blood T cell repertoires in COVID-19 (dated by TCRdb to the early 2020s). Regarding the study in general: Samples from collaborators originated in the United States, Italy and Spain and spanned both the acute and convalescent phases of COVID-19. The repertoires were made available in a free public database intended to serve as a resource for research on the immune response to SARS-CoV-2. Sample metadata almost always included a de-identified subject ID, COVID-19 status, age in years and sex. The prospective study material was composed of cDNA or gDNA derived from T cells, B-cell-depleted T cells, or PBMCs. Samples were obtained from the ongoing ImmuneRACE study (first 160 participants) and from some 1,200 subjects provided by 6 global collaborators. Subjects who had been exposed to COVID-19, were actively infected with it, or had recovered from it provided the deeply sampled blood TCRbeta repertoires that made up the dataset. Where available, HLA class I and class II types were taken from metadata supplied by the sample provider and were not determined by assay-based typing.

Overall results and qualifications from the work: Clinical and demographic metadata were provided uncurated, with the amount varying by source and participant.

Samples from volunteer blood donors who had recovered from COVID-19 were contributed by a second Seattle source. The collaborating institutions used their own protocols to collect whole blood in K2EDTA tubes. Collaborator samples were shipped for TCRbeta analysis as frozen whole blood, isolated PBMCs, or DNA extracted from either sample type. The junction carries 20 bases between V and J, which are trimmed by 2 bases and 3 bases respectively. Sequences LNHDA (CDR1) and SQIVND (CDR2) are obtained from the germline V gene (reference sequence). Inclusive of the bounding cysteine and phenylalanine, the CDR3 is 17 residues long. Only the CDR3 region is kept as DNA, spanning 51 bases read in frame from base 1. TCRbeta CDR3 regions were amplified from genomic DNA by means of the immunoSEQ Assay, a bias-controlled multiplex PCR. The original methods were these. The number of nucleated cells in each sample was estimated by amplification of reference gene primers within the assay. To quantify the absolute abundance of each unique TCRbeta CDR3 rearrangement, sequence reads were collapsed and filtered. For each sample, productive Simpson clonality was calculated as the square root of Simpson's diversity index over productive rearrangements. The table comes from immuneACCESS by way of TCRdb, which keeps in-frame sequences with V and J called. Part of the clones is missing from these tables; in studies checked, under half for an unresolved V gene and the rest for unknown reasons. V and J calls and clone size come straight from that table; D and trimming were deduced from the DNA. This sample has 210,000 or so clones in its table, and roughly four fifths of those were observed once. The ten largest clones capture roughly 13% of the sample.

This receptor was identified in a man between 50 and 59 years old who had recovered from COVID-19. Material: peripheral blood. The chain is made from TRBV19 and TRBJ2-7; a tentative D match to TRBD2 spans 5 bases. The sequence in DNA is TGTGCCAGTAGTATAAAGCCGGCGGGCTTAGGGATCTACGAGCAGTACTTC. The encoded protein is CASSIKPAGLGIYEQYF.